The clone carrying this T cell receptor (beta chain) was found a few times. The likely explanation is a read error, given a far larger clone one base away. The same CDR3 can be traced to other DNA sequences in this sample. Trimming stripped 3 bases from V and 4 bases from J, with 6 bases between. Germline CDR1 and CDR2: SQVTM and ANQGSEA. CDR3 length: 12 residues. These data originate in a study of shared clonotypes between healthy human individuals. Study-wide context: Serving as donors were two women and a few men, whose ages spanned 18 to 49.

Libraries were prepared by immunoSEQ multiplex PCR; TCRdb keeps only in-frame clonotypes and omits some of them. The sample includes 700,000 or so clones, less than 80% seen only once; the top ten take 1.5% to 2%. What was sequenced was memory CD4+ T cells sorted from blood. The subset here: CD45RA-negative fraction. The gene calls are TRBV29-1 and TRBJ2-2; D is undetermined. The sequence derives from a woman aged 25 to 45 in good health. CDR3 sequence reads: CSVERTTGELFF. Written as DNA, the CDR3 is TGCAGCGTTGAGCGGACCACCGGGGAGCTGTTTTTT.